These 10 T cell receptor beta chains originate from one sample sequenced in a study of shared clonotypes between healthy human individuals. Profiling relied on immunoSEQ multiplex PCR, and the TCRdb table lists in-frame clones only, not all of them. The sample lists some 1,600,000 clones; approximately 98% were seen once. What was sequenced was naive CD4+ T cells sorted from blood. Subset denoted: CD45RA+ positively selected. The receptors shown here come from a man aged 25-45 years in good health.

The sample holds one count of this clone. The CDR3 loop is CASRLGRIETQYF. CDR3 DNA sequence: TGTGCCAGCAGACTTGGGCGAATAGAGACCCAGTACTTC. V is TRBV2 and J is TRBJ2-5; D gene uncertain. The CDR3 loop spans 13 amino acids. Trimming left V 6 bases short and J 4 bases short, with 12 bases between. The germline CDR1 and CDR2 sequences are SNHLY and FYNNEI.

The V call is TRBV4-1, the J call TRBJ2-7; 10 nucleotides match TRBD1. The CDR3 extends over 17 amino acids. V lost 5 bases to trimming and J lost 2 bases; unmatched junction nucleotides: 12. The germline V gene encodes CDR1 MGHRA and CDR2 YSYEKL. The CDR3 DNA sequence: TGCGCCAGCAGCAACCTACTCCGCGGGACAGGGGCCTACGAGCAGTACTTC. Amino acid sequence: CASSNLLRGTGAYEQYF.

The chain employs TRBV5-5 and TRBJ2-1; D remains unclear. CDR1 is SGHKS and CDR2 is YYEKEE in the germline V gene (reference sequence). The CDR3 covers 14 residues. Trimming took 4 bases from V and 4 from J, leaving 12 bases between them. For the CDR3, the DNA is TGTGCCAGCAGCCACGATCCCGGTTACAATGAGCAGTTCTTC. Translated, it gives CASSHDPGYNEQFF.

The gene calls are TRBV7-4 and TRBJ2-1; 7 positions match TRBD2. Trimming at V came to 5 bases and at J to 6 bases, leaving 16 bases not matched to a gene. CDR3 length: 17 amino acids. Germline V gives CDR1 SGHVT, CDR2 SQSDAQ. CDR3 residues: CASSGSRSGGLGNEQFF. As DNA, the CDR3 is TGTGCCAGCAGCGGGAGCAGATCGGGAGGCTTGGGCAATGAGCAGTTCTTC.

The chain employs TRBV6-5 and TRBJ2-2, with 7 bases matching TRBD2. The CDR3 covers 14 residues. The V gene end was trimmed by 6 bases and the J gene end by 9 bases; junction bases not matched to a gene: 10. Germline-derived CDR1 and CDR2 are MNHEY and SVGAGI. The DNA of the CDR3 is TGTGCCAGCAGCTACGCGGTGACTAGCTGGGAGCTGTTTTTT. This sequence encodes CASSYAVTSWELFF.

V usage is TRBV2 and J usage is TRBJ2-5; 10 nucleotides line up with TRBD2. Trimming cost V 5 bases and J 5 bases; bases outside gene matches: 2. Germline V gene lookup returns CDR1 SNHLY and CDR2 FYNNEI. CDR3 size: 13 residues. The chain's CDR3 is CASSSGRDETQYF. Written as DNA, the CDR3 is TGTGCCAGCAGTAGCGGGAGGGATGAGACCCAGTACTTC.

This chain uses TRBV30 with TRBJ2-7; 7 bases map to TRBD2. The V gene end was trimmed by 3 bases and the J gene end by 3 bases; junction bases not matched to a gene: 5. CDR1 GTSNPN and CDR2 SVGIG come from the germline V gene (reference sequence). This CDR3 has 13 residues. CDR3 coding DNA: TGTGCCTGGAGAGGGAGGGCCGGCTACGAGCAGTACTTC. As protein: CAWRGRAGYEQYF.

This clone was seen a single time. V is TRBV19 and J is TRBJ1-5; maybe TRBD1 (5 bases). Trimming pared 9 bases from V and 5 bases from J, leaving 23 bases between. The CDR3 extends over 16 amino acids. The V gene's germline CDR1 is LNHDA and CDR2 SQIVND (reference sequence). CDR3 coding DNA: TGTGCCAGCAAAATCCAGGGAATTGCATTCGATCAGCCCCAGCATTTT. This translates into CASKIQGIAFDQPQHF.

The V and J genes are TRBV7-3 and TRBJ2-5; unclear D gene. Germline V gene data show CDR1 as SGHTA and CDR2 as FQGTGA. V lost 5 bases, J lost 0 bases, and 7 bases lay in between. The CDR3 loop spans 13 amino acids. The CDR3 is CASSLRYQETQYF. The CDR3, as DNA: TGTGCCAGCAGCCTCAGATACCAAGAGACCCAGTACTTC.

The chain links TRBV28 to TRBJ1-5; D gene ambiguous. The CDR3 sequence is 12 residues long. CDR1 is MDHEN and CDR2 is SYDVKM in the germline V gene. The V and J ends lost 6 bases and 3 bases respectively, with 6 bases between them. CDR3 amino acids: CASSPHNQPQHF. Written as DNA, the CDR3 is TGTGCCAGCAGCCCTCACAATCAGCCCCAGCATTTT.